Included here is one T cell receptor (beta chain) sequence, with context. Antigen unknown. The repertoire was sequenced with immunoSEQ multiplex PCR; TCRdb's copy has only in-frame clones and lacks some. The sample has approximately 2,000,000 clones; roughly 93% are singletons. The data were taken from a study of shared clonotypes between healthy human individuals. General observations from the study: Naive subsets typically showed greater estimated richness than memory subsets.

Germline V gives CDR1 LNHDA, CDR2 SQIVND (reference sequence). This CDR3 comprises 17 residues. V shed 3 bases and J 4 bases; nucleotides not matched to a gene: 10. Naive-designated CD8 cells lacked CD45RO, were positively enriched for CCR7, and omitted terminally differentiated effector memory CD45RA+ cells. The donors, all of them Caucasian adults, lived in Nashville, Tennessee. This chain joins TRBV19 and TRBJ2-1; 9 bases align to TRBD2. Input material: naive CD8+ T cells from PBMCs. The receptor comes from a man aged 18 to 29 in good health. Some clones in this sample may be carry-over from other donors' samples. As DNA, the CDR3 is TGTGCCAGTAGTATTTTCGTAGTGACTAGCGGATACAATGAGCAGTTCTTC. Translation gives CASSIFVVTSGYNEQFF.